The 8 T cell receptor beta chains below all came from one sample that was sequenced in a study of T cell responses to AZD1222 COVID-19 vaccine. Some clones are missing from TCRdb's copy, which holds only in-frame ones; the method was immunoSEQ multiplex PCR. Of over 45,000 clones in the sample, 85% to 90% were seen once. The material was peripheral blood, obtained on day 0 of MenACWY control vaccination. The receptors were gathered from an adult in good health.

This clone was detected once. This rearrangement joins TRBV30 to TRBJ1-5, with D perhaps matching TRBD1 (6 bases). Germline V CDR1 and CDR2: GTSNPN, SVGIG (reference sequence). V dropped 2 bases and J dropped 9 bases, with 14 bases sitting between them. The CDR3 contains 13 residues. CDR3 amino acids: CAWSRGQGRPQHF. CDR3 bases: TGTGCCTGGAGTAGGGGCCAGGGGAGGCCCCAGCATTTT.

V usage is TRBV5-1 and J usage is TRBJ2-7; a possible D gene is TRBD2 (5 bases). Germline CDR1 reads SGHRS; CDR2 reads YFSETQ. This CDR3 comprises 14 residues. Trimming shortened V by 1 base and J by 4 bases, and 12 bases separated the two germline ends. CDR3 DNA sequence: TGCGCCAGCAGCTTGTACGTGGGAGAGTACGAGCAGTACTTC. The encoded protein is CASSLYVGEYEQYF.

The chain employs TRBV3-1 (or the pseudogene TRBV3-2) and TRBJ2-2; 9 nucleotides match TRBD1. Per germline, CDR1 LGHDT and CDR2 YNNKEL (reference sequence). V trimming: 2 bases; J trimming: 0 bases; junction bases outside the gene matches: 1. The CDR3 is 16 amino acids. For the CDR3, the DNA is TGTGCCAGCAGCCAAAGGACAGGGGCGAACACCGGGGAGCTGTTTTTT. This encodes CASSQRTGANTGELFF.

The rearrangement joins TRBV28 to TRBJ1-5; possible D gene TRBD1, 5 bases. Germline values: CDR1 MDHEN, CDR2 SYDVKM. The ends were cut back, 6 bases at V and 0 bases at J, with 12 bases in the middle. The CDR3 has 15 amino acids. CDR3 region: CASSSDRYSNQPQHF. Here the CDR3 DNA reads TGTGCCAGCAGCTCCGACAGATATAGCAATCAGCCCCAGCATTTT.

This sequence joins TRBV7-2 and TRBJ2-7; D might be TRBD2 (5 bases). The CDR3 totals 15 residues. Trimming took 2 bases from V and 7 from J, leaving 18 bases between them. Germline loops: CDR1 SGHTA, CDR2 FQGNSA. The CDR3: CASSLWGVPTGEQYF. DNA of the CDR3: TGTGCCAGCAGCTTATGGGGTGTACCCACGGGGGAGCAGTACTTC.

The chain is built from TRBV11-3 and TRBJ2-1, with 13 bases aligning to TRBD2. CDR3 length: 15 amino acids. Germline CDR1 reads SGHNT; CDR2 reads YENEEA. V trimming: 5 bases; J trimming: 9 bases; junction bases outside the gene matches: 7. The CDR3 sequence is CASSRRTSGSTEQFF. The CDR3 nucleotides read TGTGCCAGCAGCCGCCGGACTAGCGGGAGTACTGAGCAGTTCTTC.

The rearrangement uses TRBV7-6 and TRBJ2-2, with D perhaps matching TRBD2 (7 bases). Germline loops: CDR1 SGHVS, CDR2 FNYEAQ. CDR3 size: 16 residues. Trimming left V 2 bases short and J 6 bases short, with 16 bases between. The CDR3 sequence is CASSLYPGGEAGELFF. DNA of the CDR3: TGTGCCAGCAGCTTATACCCGGGGGGCGAGGCCGGGGAGCTGTTTTTT.

This rearrangement joins TRBV28 to TRBJ1-3; D is perhaps TRBD1 (5 bases). V was trimmed by 5 bases and J by 0 bases, leaving 14 bases between them. The CDR3 totals 16 residues. Looked up from germline, CDR1 is MDHEN and CDR2 is SYDVKM. The CDR3 sequence: CASSPPGPNSGNTIYF. The CDR3 DNA is TGTGCCAGCAGTCCACCAGGGCCCAACTCTGGAAACACCATATATTTT.